This TCR beta chain was identified in a study of CD8+CD57+ T cells in acquired aplastic anemia (dated by TCRdb to the late 2010s). Background for the entire study: Extracted DNA from sorted CD4+ and CD8+ cells averaged around 2.9 ug, ranging from roughly 0.17 to 30 ug. A CD8+CD57+ expansion meant a frequency higher than the mean frequency seen in healthy subjects.

Profiling of TCR beta VDJ combinations and CDR3 sequences used genomic DNA as the template. An Illumina HiSeq 2000 was the platform used for TCR repertoire sequencing. Per the authors' processing: TRBV/TRBJ rearrangement plots, CDR3 size and DJ length profiles, and Simpson's diversity index were used to evaluate the repertoires. The immunodominant clone was defined as the most abundant DNA sequence in deep sequencing data. CDR3 amino acid sequences were checked for sharing between subjects and were compared against published repertoires and the VDJdb database. TCRdb reprocessing: public reads trimmed at Q25 with fastp, clones called with MiXCR, in-frame beta chains kept. Each CDR3 protein appears once, grouped with its most common genes and DNA. The V and J calls come from TCRdb's annotation, not from the publication. The table for this sample lists some 200,000 distinct CDR3 sequences; about half of them were counted only once. The ten largest clones capture about 1.8% of the sample.

The study at large found these results: Between patients and healthy controls, no significant difference in CD8+ Simpson's diversity was found (P=0.060). About 30 CD8+ CDR3 sequences were found in both patients and controls but appeared to be highly expressed in patients and within the immunodominant clones of the patients.

This clonotype showed up just a few times. No antigen is known for it. No much larger clone exists at a distance of one base, and base qualities are not known. Expansion of CD8+CD57+ cells had been shown by flow cytometry in the patients chosen for sequencing. Severe acquired aplastic anemia was diagnosed in all patients according to International Study of Aplastic Anemia and Agranulocytosis and Camitta criteria. At the time blood was sampled, none of the patients had received any therapy. In the study, sorted CD4+ and CD8+ blood T cells from patients with severe aplastic anemia and from healthy subjects underwent deep sequencing of TCR repertoires. Patients were enrolled in the USA under clinicaltrials.gov protocols 00001620, 01623167, 00001397, 00071045, 00081523 and 00961064. Ficoll-Paque density gradient centrifugation was used to isolate peripheral blood mononuclear cells. Before DNA extraction, CD4+ and CD8+ T cells were sorted by FACS or by magnetic beads.

Material: sorted CD4+, CD8+, or CD8+CD57+ T cells (not recorded which) from PBMCs. The sequence derives from a human donor with aplastic anemia.

The DNA sequence is TGTGCCACCAGTGCGACACCCGATAAGAGATGGGGCTACACCTTC. Translated, it reads CATSATPDKRWGYTF. The chain links TRBV24-1 with TRBJ1-2; no D gene call is confident. In the germline V gene, CDR1 corresponds to KGHDR and CDR2 to SFDVKD. The CDR3 has 15 amino acids, counting the end cysteine and phenylalanine. CDR3 DNA is the only sequence kept; it has 45 bases, read in frame from the first base. At the junction V is shortened by 5 bases and J by 8 bases, with 20 bases in between.